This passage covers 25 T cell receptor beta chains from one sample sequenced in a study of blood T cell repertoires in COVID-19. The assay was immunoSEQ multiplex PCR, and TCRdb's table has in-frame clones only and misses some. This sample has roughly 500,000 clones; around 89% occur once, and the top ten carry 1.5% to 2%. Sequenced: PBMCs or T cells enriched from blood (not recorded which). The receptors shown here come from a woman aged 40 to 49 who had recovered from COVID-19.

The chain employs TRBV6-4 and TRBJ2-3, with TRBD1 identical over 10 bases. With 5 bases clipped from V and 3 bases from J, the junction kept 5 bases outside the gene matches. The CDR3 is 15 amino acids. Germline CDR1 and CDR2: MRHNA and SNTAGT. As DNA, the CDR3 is TGTGCCAGCAGTCCCGGGACAGGGGAGACAGATACGCAGTATTTT. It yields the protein CASSPGTGETDTQYF.

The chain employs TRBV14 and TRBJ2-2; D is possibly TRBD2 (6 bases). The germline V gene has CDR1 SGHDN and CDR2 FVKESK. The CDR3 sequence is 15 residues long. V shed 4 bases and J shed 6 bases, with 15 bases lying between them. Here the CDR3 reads CASSPDYLNAGELFF. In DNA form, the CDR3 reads TGTGCCAGCAGCCCGGACTACCTAAACGCCGGGGAGCTGTTTTTT.

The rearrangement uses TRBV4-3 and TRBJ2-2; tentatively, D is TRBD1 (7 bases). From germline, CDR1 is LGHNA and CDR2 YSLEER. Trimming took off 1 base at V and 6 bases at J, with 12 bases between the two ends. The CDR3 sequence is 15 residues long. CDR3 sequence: CASSQGSRGAGELFF. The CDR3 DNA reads TGCGCCAGCAGCCAAGGCTCCAGGGGGGCCGGGGAGCTGTTTTTT.

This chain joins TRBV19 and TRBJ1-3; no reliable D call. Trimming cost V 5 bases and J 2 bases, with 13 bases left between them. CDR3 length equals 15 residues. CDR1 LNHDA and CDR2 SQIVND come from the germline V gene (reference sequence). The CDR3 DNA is TGTGCCAGTAGTCCTCCGGGTGGCGCTGGAAACACCATATATTTT. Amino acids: CASSPPGGAGNTIYF.

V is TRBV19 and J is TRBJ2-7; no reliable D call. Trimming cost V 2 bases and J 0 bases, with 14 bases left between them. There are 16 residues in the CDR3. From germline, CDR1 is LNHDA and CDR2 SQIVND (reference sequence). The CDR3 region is CASSISGALSSYEQYF. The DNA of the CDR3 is TGTGCCAGTAGTATATCAGGCGCCCTGAGCTCCTACGAGCAGTACTTC.

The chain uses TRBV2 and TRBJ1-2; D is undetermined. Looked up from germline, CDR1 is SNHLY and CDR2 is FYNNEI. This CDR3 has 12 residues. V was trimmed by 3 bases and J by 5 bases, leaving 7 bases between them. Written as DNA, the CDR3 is TGTGCCAGCAGTGAGGGAGAGTATGGCTACACCTTC. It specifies CASSEGEYGYTF.

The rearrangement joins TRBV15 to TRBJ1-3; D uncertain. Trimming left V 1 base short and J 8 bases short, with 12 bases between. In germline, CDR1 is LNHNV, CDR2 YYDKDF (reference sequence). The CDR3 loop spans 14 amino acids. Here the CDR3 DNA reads TGTGCCACCAGCAGAGTCTATACCGGGGACACCATATATTTT. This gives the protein CATSRVYTGDTIYF.

CDR3: CASSPPSRLAGYNEQFF. The DNA of the CDR3 is TGTGCCAGTAGTCCTCCCTCACGACTAGCGGGCTACAATGAGCAGTTCTTC. V gene TRBV19 combines with J gene TRBJ2-1; 10 nucleotides agree with TRBD2. This CDR3 spans 17 amino acids. CDR1 and CDR2 (germline): LNHDA, SQIVND (reference sequence). J gave up 3 bases and V 5 bases, and 10 bases lay outside the gene matches.

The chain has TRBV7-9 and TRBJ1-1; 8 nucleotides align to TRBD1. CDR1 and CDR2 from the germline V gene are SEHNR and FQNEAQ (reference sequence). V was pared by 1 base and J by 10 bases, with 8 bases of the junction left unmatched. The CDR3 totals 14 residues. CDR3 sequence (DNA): TGTGCCAGCAGCTTAGACCAGGGGGCCCCCTCAGCTTTCTTT. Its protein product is CASSLDQGAPSAFF. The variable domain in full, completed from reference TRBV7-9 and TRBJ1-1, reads DTGVSQNPRHKITKRGQNVTFRCDPISEHNRLYWYRQTLGQGPEFLTYFQNEAQLEKSRLLSDRFSAERPKGSFSTLEIQRTEQGDSAMYLCASSLDQGAPSAFFGQGTRLTVV.

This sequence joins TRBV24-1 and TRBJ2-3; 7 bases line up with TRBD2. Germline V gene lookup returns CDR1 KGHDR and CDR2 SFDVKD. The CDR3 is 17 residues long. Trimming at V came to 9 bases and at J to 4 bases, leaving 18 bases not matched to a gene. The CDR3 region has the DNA TGTGCCACCCCGTCGAAGTGGGGGGGACCATCCCCAGATACGCAGTATTTT. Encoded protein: CATPSKWGGPSPDTQYF.

The CDR3 bases are TGCGCCAGCAGCACTTTGGGAGAGGGTGAGGACGAGCAGTACTTC. Amino acids: CASSTLGEGEDEQYF. V gene TRBV5-1 combines with J gene TRBJ2-7; D may be TRBD2 (5 bases). The V gene lost 4 bases and the J gene lost 5 bases, with 19 bases spanning the gap. Per the germline V gene, CDR1 is SGHRS and CDR2 is YFSETQ. CDR3 length: 15 residues.

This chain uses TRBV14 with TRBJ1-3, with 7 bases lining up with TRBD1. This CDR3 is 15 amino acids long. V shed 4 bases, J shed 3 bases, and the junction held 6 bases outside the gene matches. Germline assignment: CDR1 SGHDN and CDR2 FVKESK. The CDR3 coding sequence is TGTGCCAGCAGCCCCAGACAGGGCCGTGGAAACACCATATATTTT. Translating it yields CASSPRQGRGNTIYF.

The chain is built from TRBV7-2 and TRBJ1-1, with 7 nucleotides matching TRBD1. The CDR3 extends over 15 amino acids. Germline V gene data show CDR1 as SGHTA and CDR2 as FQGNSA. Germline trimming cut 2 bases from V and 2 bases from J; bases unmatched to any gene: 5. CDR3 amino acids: CASSLQTGRNTEAFF. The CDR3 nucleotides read TGTGCCAGCAGCTTACAGACAGGGAGAAACACTGAAGCTTTCTTT.

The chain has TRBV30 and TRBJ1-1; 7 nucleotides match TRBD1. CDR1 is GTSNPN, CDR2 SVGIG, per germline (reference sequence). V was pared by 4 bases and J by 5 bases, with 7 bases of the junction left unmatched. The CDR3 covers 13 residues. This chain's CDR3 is CAWNRGGRTEAFF. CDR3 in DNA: TGTGCCTGGAACAGGGGCGGGAGGACTGAAGCTTTCTTT.

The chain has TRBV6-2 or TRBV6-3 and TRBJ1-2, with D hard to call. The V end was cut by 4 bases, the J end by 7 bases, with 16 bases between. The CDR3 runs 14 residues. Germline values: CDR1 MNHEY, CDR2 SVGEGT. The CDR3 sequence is CASSSYFPRAGYTF. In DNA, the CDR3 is TGTGCCAGCAGTTCGTATTTTCCGAGGGCTGGCTACACCTTC.

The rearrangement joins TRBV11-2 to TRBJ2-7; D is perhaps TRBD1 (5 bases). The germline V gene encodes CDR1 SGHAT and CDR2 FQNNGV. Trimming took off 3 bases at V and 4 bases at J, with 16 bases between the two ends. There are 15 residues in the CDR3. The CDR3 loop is CASSLVGHTEYEQYF. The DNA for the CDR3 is TGTGCCAGCAGCTTGGTAGGACACACTGAATACGAGCAGTACTTC.

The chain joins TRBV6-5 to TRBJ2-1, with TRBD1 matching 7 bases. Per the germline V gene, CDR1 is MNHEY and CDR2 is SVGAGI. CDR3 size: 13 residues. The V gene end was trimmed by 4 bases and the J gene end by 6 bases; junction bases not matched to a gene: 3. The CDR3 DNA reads TGTGCCAGCAGTTTAGGGGGCTCCAATGAGCAGTTCTTC. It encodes CASSLGGSNEQFF.

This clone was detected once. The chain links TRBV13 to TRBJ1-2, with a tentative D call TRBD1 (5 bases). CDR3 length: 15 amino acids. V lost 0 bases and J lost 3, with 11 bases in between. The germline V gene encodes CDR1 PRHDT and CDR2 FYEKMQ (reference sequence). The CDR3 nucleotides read TGTGCCAGCAGCTTAGGCGGAGGGGTTGACTATGGCTACACCTTC. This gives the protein CASSLGGGVDYGYTF.

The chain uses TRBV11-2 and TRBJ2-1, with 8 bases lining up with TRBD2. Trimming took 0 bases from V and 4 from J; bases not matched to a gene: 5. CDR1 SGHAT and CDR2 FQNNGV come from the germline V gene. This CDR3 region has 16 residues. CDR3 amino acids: CASSLEAGRAYNEQFF. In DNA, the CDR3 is TGTGCCAGCAGCTTAGAGGCCGGGAGGGCTTACAATGAGCAGTTCTTC.

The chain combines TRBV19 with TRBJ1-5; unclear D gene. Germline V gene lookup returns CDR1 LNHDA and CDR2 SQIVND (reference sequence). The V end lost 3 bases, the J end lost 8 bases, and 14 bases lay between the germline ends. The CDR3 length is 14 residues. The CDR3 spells CASSISPTREPQHF. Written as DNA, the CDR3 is TGTGCCAGTAGTATTTCCCCTACCCGAGAGCCCCAGCATTTT.

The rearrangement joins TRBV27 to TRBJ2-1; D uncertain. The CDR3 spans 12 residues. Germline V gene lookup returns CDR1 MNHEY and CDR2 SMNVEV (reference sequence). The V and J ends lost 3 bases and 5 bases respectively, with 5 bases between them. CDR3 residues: CASSFPNNEQFF. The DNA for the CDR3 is TGTGCCAGCAGTTTCCCTAACAATGAGCAGTTCTTC.

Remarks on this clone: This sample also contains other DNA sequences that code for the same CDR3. CDR3 region: CASRLRYEQYF. Written as DNA, the CDR3 is TGTGCCAGCAGATTGCGGTACGAGCAGTACTTC. The rearrangement uses TRBV6-5 and TRBJ2-7; D uncertain. The V gene lost 6 bases and the J gene lost 4 bases, with 7 bases spanning the gap. The CDR3 runs to 11 residues. The germline V gene encodes CDR1 MNHEY and CDR2 SVGAGI.

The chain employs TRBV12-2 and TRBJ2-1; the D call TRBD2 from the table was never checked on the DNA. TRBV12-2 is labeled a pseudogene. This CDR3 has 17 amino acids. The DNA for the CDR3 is TGTGCAAGTCGCTCATGGGGGACTAGCGGGGACGTCAATGAGCAGTTCTTC. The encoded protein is CASRSWGTSGDVNEQFF.

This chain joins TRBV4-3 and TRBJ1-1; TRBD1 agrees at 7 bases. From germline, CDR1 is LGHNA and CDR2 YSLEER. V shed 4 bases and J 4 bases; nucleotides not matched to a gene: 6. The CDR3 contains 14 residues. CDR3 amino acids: CASSLRGLGTEAFF. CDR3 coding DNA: TGCGCCAGCAGCCTTAGGGGGCTCGGCACTGAAGCTTTCTTT.

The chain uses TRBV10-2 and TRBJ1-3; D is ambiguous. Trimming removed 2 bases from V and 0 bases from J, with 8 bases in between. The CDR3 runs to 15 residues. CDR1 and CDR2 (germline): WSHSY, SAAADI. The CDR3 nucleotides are TGCGCCAGCAGTGAGGGACTTTTCTCTGGAAACACCATATATTTT. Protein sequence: CASSEGLFSGNTIYF.